These 29 T cell receptor beta chains came from one sample sequenced in a study of vaccination and CD4 T cells after COVID-19 (dated by TCRdb to the early 2020s). Taken with the paper, the label for treatment or condition translates to: roughly 10-day PBMC culture with coronavirus spike peptide pools or control peptides (ViraFEST assay). Libraries were made using PCR. The instrument given in TCRdb is Illumina iSeq 100. DNA from cultured CD4+ T cells was subjected to TCR sequencing with the Oncomine TCR Beta short-read assay at the Johns Hopkins FTIC core. TCRdb cleaned the public reads at Q25 with fastp, built clones with MiXCR and kept in-frame beta chains. Entries are consolidated by CDR3 protein sequence, retaining the most common genes and DNA. For this sample the table gives about 13,000 distinct CDR3 sequences, of which roughly 50% were detected only once. The top ten hold 24% of the sample.

These TCRs' antigens remain unknown. Sequenced: CD4+ T cells from blood, cultured in vitro. The receptors originated from a human donor who had recovered from COVID-19.

This clonotype came up a few times. The chain employs TRBV6-2 or TRBV6-3 and TRBJ2-1, with 14 positions matching TRBD2. The CDR3 is made up of 15 amino acids. In germline, CDR1 is MNHEY, CDR2 SVGEGT. Trimming at V came to 2 bases and at J to 12 bases, leaving 6 bases not matched to a gene. Written as DNA, the CDR3 is TGTGCCAGCAGTTACCCGGGGACTAGCGGGAGACGGCAGTTCTTC. This translates into CASSYPGTSGRRQFF.

V is TRBV19 and J is TRBJ2-7; 8 bases line up with TRBD1. CDR1 LNHDA and CDR2 SQIVND come from the germline V gene (reference sequence). The CDR3 is 13 residues long. The V gene end was trimmed by 6 bases and the J gene end by 3 bases; junction bases not matched to a gene: 4. The CDR3 sequence: CASSVDRGYEQYF. The CDR3 DNA sequence: TGTGCCAGTAGCGTCGACAGGGGCTACGAGCAGTACTTC.

The CDR3 coding sequence is TGTGCCAGCAGTACTGCAGGGGGCCATTCACCCCTCCACTTT. Protein product: CASSTAGGHSPLHF. The V call is TRBV28, the J call TRBJ1-6, with 8 bases that match TRBD1. With V trimmed by 5 bases and J by 8 bases, 5 bases remained unmatched. The germline V gene has CDR1 MDHEN and CDR2 SYDVKM. The CDR3 has 14 residues.

In this sample, this clonotype turned up a few times. The genes are TRBV6-4 and TRBJ2-3; a weak D match, TRBD2 (5 bases). The CDR3 extends over 14 amino acids. The V gene's germline CDR1 is MRHNA and CDR2 SNTAGT. Trimming took off 5 bases at V and 5 bases at J, with 14 bases between the two ends. CDR3 sequence (DNA): TGTGCCAGCAGTTCAGTCCCTGAGGGAGATACGCAGTATTTT. It translates to CASSSVPEGDTQYF.

This chain uses TRBV5-1 with TRBJ2-3; weak D call: TRBD1 (6 bases). Germline V CDR1 and CDR2: SGHRS, YFSETQ. The V end was cut by 0 bases, the J end by 1 base, with 15 bases between. The CDR3 runs 17 residues. CDR3 residues: CASSLELQGTGTDTQYF. Written as DNA, the CDR3 is TGCGCCAGCAGCTTGGAACTACAGGGTACCGGCACAGATACGCAGTATTTT. Looking up the rest from reference TRBV5-1 and TRBJ2-3 gives the full variable domain: KAGVTQTPRYLIKTRGQQVTLSCSPISGHRSVSWYQQTPGQGLQFLFEYFSETQRNKGNFPGRFSGRQFSNSRSEMNVSTLELGDSALYLCASSLELQGTGTDTQYFGPGTRLTVL.

Written as DNA, the CDR3 is TGCGCCAGCAGCTGGTCCGTCTTGGGGAGGACAGCGGGACGGGGCTACACCTTC. Residues: CASSWSVLGRTAGRGYTF. The rearrangement uses TRBV5-1 and TRBJ1-2, with D possibly being TRBD1 (6 bases). Germline lookup yields CDR1 SGHRS and CDR2 YFSETQ. The CDR3 loop spans 18 amino acids. V lost 3 bases, J lost 8 bases, and 29 bases lay in between.

This clonotype was found once. The chain joins TRBV21-1 to TRBJ2-3. TRBV21-1 has pseudogene status. This CDR3 region has 11 residues. CDR3 coding DNA: TGTGCCAGCAGCAACGGAGATACGCAGTATTTT. Protein product: CASSNGDTQYF.

This clonotype has only a few counts. This chain connects TRBV28 to TRBJ1-1, with D tentatively TRBD1 (5 bases). CDR3 length: 12 residues. V was trimmed by 6 bases and J by 7 bases, leaving 12 bases between them. Per the germline V gene, CDR1 is MDHEN and CDR2 is SYDVKM. CDR3 sequence: CASRKRQIEAFF. As DNA, the CDR3 is TGTGCCAGCAGGAAGAGACAGATTGAAGCTTTCTTT.

Only a few counts were recorded for this clonotype. This chain links TRBV7-2 with TRBJ2-5, with unresolved D. This CDR3 has 12 amino acids. Between the trimmed V and J ends, which lost 2 bases and 3 bases, there was a span of 4 bases. From germline, CDR1 is SGHTA and CDR2 FQGNSA. CDR3 in amino acids: CASSLNKETQYF. The CDR3 DNA reads TGTGCCAGCAGCTTAAACAAAGAGACCCAGTACTTC.

This rearrangement joins TRBV5-7 to TRBJ2-7; 9 bases match TRBD2. TRBV5-7 is sorted into the ORF group, with uncertain function. The CDR3 is 17 residues long. Losses at the gene ends were 0 bases for V and 0 bases for J; bases not matched to a gene: 7. The CDR3 is CASSLEVAGVPSYEQYF. CDR3 nucleotide sequence: TGTGCCAGCAGCTTGGAGGTAGCGGGGGTACCCTCCTACGAGCAGTACTTC.

The chain has TRBV7-9 and TRBJ1-6; TRBD1 aligns across 9 bases. With V trimmed by 5 bases and J by 8 bases, 7 bases remained unmatched. The germline gives CDR1 SEHNR, CDR2 FQNEAQ (reference sequence). The CDR3 consists of 15 residues. CDR3 loop: CASSARQGVYSPLHF. The CDR3 nucleotides are TGTGCCAGCAGCGCGAGACAGGGGGTATATTCACCCCTCCACTTT.

The V call is TRBV6-1, the J call TRBJ2-5; TRBD2 aligns across 8 bases. The J segment lost 3 bases and the V segment lost 6 bases, leaving 6 bases of the junction unmatched. Germline V gene lookup returns CDR1 MNHNS and CDR2 SASEGT. This CDR3 is 14 amino acids long. This chain's CDR3 is CASSPGLAKETQYF. CDR3 coding DNA: TGTGCCAGCAGCCCCGGACTAGCTAAAGAGACCCAGTACTTC.

The CDR3 region is CASSEGLAGGSSSYEQYF. The DNA for the CDR3 is TGTGCCAGCAGCGAAGGACTAGCGGGGGGTTCCAGCTCCTACGAGCAGTACTTC. The rearrangement joins TRBV9 to TRBJ2-1, with 14 bases that match TRBD2. The DNA matches TRBJ2-7 better at its end, which makes the J call doubtful. The CDR3 spans 18 residues. CDR1 and CDR2 (germline): SGDLS, YYNGEE.

The chain's CDR3 is CASSLRGIRAFF. In DNA form, the CDR3 reads TGTGCCAGCAGTTTGAGGGGGATCCGAGCTTTCTTT. This chain connects TRBV28 to TRBJ1-1, with D perhaps TRBD1 (6 bases). Trimming stripped 3 bases from V and 10 bases from J, with 12 bases between. CDR1 and CDR2 (germline): MDHEN, SYDVKM. The CDR3 is 12 amino acids.

This clonotype has a handful of counts. V and J are TRBV29-1 and TRBJ1-1; D is ambiguous. Germline lookup yields CDR1 SQVTM and CDR2 ANQGSEA. The CDR3 loop spans 12 amino acids. With 3 bases removed from V and 10 bases from J, the gap between germline ends came to 15 bases. As DNA, the CDR3 is TGCAGCGTTGAGTCCAGAACACTGACAGCTTTCTTT. Its protein is CSVESRTLTAFF.

This clonotype has only a few counts. This rearrangement joins TRBV20-1 to TRBJ2-7; no reliable D call. The V gene lost 0 bases and the J gene lost 2 bases, with 11 bases spanning the gap. CDR1 and CDR2 from the germline V gene are DFQATT and SNEGSKA (reference sequence). The CDR3 spans 14 residues. DNA of the CDR3: TGCAGTGCTAGAGATTTACGTACCCCCTACGAGCAGTACTTC. It specifies CSARDLRTPYEQYF.

This chain connects TRBV7-2 to TRBJ2-7; D is unclear. The CDR3 is made up of 14 amino acids. The V end was cut by 2 bases, the J end by 0 bases, with 8 bases between. The V gene's germline CDR1 is SGHTA and CDR2 FQGNSA. The CDR3 nucleotides are TGTGCCAGCAGCTTATCCGACAACTCCTACGAGCAGTACTTC. Translated, it gives CASSLSDNSYEQYF.

The chain combines TRBV6-5 with TRBJ1-2; perhaps TRBD1 as D (5 bases). The CDR3 is made up of 15 amino acids. The germline CDR1 and CDR2 sequences are MNHEY and SVGAGI. V lost 0 bases, J lost 8 bases, and 16 bases lay in between. The CDR3 region has the DNA TGTGCCAGCAGTTACTCGACGGCGGGGACGGGCGGCTACACCTTC. It encodes CASSYSTAGTGGYTF.

This clonotype appeared a few times. The chain combines TRBV10-3 with TRBJ2-3, with no clear D. This CDR3 is 15 amino acids long. V was pared by 4 bases and J by 0 bases, with 11 bases between. Germline CDR1 and CDR2: ENHRY and SYGVKD. CDR3 residues: CAISVGGISTDTQYF. Written as DNA, the CDR3 is TGTGCCATCAGTGTTGGCGGAATTAGCACAGATACGCAGTATTTT.

The chain employs TRBV5-1 and TRBJ1-1; a weak D match, TRBD1 (5 bases). Trimming removed 3 bases at V and 6 bases at J, with 15 bases between. Germline assignment: CDR1 SGHRS and CDR2 YFSETQ. The length of the CDR3 is 14 residues. The CDR3 loop is CASSSGGGGPEAFF. The CDR3 bases are TGCGCCAGCAGCTCGGGTGGGGGTGGACCTGAAGCTTTCTTT.

This clonotype was observed a few times. This chain links TRBV19 with TRBJ1-5; D is undetermined. The CDR3 is 16 amino acids. V lost 5 bases and J lost 3, with 17 bases in between. From germline, CDR1 is LNHDA and CDR2 SQIVND (reference sequence). The CDR3 DNA reads as TGTGCCAGTAGTGACGTAGGGCGCCTCTACAATCAGCCCCAGCATTTT. The encoded protein is CASSDVGRLYNQPQHF.

This clonotype has just a few counts. The V gene is TRBV29-1, the J gene TRBJ1-5; 8 nucleotides align to TRBD1. Trimming cost V 7 bases and J 6 bases; bases outside gene matches: 8. Germline V gives CDR1 SQVTM, CDR2 ANQGSEA. The CDR3 runs 13 residues. For the CDR3, the DNA is TGCAGCGCGAGACAGGGGCCCAGTCAGCCCCAGCATTTT. It is translated as CSARQGPSQPQHF.

V is TRBV27 and J is TRBJ2-5; D is perhaps TRBD1 (5 bases). The CDR3 loop spans 16 amino acids. Germline CDR1 is MNHEY and CDR2 is SMNVEV (reference sequence). V was cut by 7 bases and J by 5 bases, with 23 bases left in between. The CDR3 protein is CASTEGGQEQEETQYF. CDR3 coding DNA: TGTGCCAGCACCGAAGGTGGGCAGGAACAGGAGGAGACCCAGTACTTC.

The chain combines TRBV10-3 with TRBJ2-2, with 10 bases matching TRBD2. The trim removed 2 bases at V and 6 bases at J, leaving 9 bases unmatched. This CDR3 spans 17 amino acids. Germline CDR1 ENHRY, CDR2 SYGVKD. The CDR3 DNA reads as TGTGCCATCAGTGAGATCAAGCGGGGGGGACTGGCCGGGGAGCTGTTTTTT. This gives the protein CAISEIKRGGLAGELFF.

This clonotype was detected only a few times. The genes are TRBV5-4 and TRBJ2-2, with TRBD2 as a possible D gene (5 bases). V dropped 2 bases and J dropped 5 bases, with 7 bases sitting between them. Germline lookup yields CDR1 SGHNT and CDR2 YYREEE (reference sequence). This CDR3 has 13 amino acids. The CDR3 here is CASSFGETGELFF. The DNA of the CDR3 is TGTGCCAGCAGCTTTGGGGAGACCGGGGAGCTGTTTTTT.

This clonotype was picked up a small number of times. The V call is TRBV20-1, the J call TRBJ1-1; TRBD1 might be the D (6 bases). Per the germline V gene, CDR1 is DFQATT and CDR2 is SNEGSKA (reference sequence). Trimming left V 1 base short and J 4 bases short, with 7 bases between. This CDR3 comprises 12 residues. The DNA of the CDR3 is TGCAGTGCTAGAGGGGACACCACTGAAGCTTTCTTT. Its protein product is CSARGDTTEAFF.

The chain recombines TRBV27 with TRBJ1-6; a possible D gene is TRBD1 (5 bases). The CDR3 has 14 amino acids. Trimming stripped 3 bases from V and 9 bases from J, with 12 bases between. Germline V lookup: CDR1 MNHEY, CDR2 SMNVEV (reference sequence). This CDR3 is CASSFPGLSSPLHF. Written as DNA, the CDR3 is TGTGCCAGCAGTTTTCCAGGGCTCAGTTCACCCCTCCACTTT.

V and J are TRBV9 and TRBJ2-3; D gene unclear. The ends were cut back, 4 bases at V and 4 bases at J, with 13 bases in the middle. Germline loops: CDR1 SGDLS, CDR2 YYNGEE. The CDR3 spans 14 residues. CDR3 nucleotides: TGTGCCAGCAGCCCCCGACTCTCTGCAGATACGCAGTATTTT. Residues: CASSPRLSADTQYF.

The count of this clonotype is one. The chain couples TRBV10-2 to TRBJ2-2, with D unclear. The CDR3 consists of 15 residues. Germline-derived CDR1 and CDR2 are WSHSY and SAAADI. V dropped 8 bases and J dropped 5 bases, with 18 bases sitting between them. CDR3 sequence (DNA): TGCGCCAGCGGTCCCTCCACGAGGAAGACCGGGGAGCTGTTTTTT. Protein: CASGPSTRKTGELFF.